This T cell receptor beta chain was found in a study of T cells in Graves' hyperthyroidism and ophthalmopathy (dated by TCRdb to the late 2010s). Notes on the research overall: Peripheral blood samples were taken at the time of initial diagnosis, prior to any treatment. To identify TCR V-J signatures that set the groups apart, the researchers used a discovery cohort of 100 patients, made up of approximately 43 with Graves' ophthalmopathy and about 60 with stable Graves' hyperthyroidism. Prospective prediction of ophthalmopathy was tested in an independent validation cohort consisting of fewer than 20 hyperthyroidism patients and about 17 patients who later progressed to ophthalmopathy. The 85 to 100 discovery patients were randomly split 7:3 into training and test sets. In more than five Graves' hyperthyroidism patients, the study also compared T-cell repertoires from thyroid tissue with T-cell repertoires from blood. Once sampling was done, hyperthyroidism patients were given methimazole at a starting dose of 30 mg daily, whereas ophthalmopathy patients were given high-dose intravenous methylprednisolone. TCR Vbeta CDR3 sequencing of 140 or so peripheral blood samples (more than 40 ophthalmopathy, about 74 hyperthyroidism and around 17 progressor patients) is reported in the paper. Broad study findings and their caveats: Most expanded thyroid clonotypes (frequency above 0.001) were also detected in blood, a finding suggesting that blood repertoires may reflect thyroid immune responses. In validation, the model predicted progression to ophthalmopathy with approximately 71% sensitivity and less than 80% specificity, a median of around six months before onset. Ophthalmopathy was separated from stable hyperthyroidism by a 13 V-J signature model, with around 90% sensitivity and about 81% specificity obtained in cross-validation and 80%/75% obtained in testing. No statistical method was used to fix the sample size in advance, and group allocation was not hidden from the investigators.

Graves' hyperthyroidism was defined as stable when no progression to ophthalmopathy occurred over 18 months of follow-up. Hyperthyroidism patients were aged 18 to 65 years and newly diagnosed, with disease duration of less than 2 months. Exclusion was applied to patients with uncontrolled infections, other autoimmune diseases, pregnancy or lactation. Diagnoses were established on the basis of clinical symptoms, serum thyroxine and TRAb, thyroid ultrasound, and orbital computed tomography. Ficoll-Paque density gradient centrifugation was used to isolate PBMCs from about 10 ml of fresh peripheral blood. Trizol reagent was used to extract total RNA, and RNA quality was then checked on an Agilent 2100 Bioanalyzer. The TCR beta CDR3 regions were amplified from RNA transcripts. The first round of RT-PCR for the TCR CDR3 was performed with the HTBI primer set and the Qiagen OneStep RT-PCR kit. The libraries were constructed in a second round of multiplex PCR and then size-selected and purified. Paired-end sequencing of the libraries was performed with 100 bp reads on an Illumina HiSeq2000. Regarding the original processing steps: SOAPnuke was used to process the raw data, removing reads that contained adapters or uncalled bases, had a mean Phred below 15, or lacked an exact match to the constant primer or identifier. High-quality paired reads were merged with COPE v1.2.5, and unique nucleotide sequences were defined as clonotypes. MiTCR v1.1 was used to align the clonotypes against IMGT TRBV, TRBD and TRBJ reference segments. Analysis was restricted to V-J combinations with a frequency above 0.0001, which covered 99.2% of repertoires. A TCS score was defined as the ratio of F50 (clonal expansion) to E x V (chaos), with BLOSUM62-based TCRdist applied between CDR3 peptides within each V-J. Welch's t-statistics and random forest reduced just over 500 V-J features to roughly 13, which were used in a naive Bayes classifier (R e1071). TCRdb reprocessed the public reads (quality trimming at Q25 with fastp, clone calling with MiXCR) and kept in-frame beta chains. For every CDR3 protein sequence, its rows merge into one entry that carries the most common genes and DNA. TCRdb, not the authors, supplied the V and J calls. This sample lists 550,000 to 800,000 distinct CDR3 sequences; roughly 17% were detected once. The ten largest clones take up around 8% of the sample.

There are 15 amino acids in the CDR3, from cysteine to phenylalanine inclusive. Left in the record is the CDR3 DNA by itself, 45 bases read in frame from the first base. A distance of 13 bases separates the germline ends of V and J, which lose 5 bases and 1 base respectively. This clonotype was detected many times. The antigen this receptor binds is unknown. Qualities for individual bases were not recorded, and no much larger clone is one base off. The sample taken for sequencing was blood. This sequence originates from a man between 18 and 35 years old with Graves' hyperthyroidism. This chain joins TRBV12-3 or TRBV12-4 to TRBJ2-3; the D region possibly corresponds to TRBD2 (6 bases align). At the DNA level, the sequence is TGTGCCAGCAGTCTCGGAGGGCCGGGCACAGATACGCAGTATTTT. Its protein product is CASSLGGPGTDTQYF.